The clone carrying this T cell receptor (beta chain) has just one count. The antigen is not known. The sample comes from a study of T cell responses to AZD1222 COVID-19 vaccine. Whole-study findings and limits: Recipients of two AZD1222 doses showed rising Spike-specific TCR breadth and depth. Seropositive at baseline were only a handful of AZD1222 recipients.

Data came from immunoSEQ multiplex PCR; TCRdb stores just in-frame clones and leaves some out. The sample yields around 110,000 clones, approximately 90% seen once. Germline V gene data show CDR1 as SGHTA and CDR2 as FQGNSA. The J segment lost 4 bases and the V segment lost 0 bases, leaving 5 bases of the junction unmatched. The CDR3 runs to 15 residues. The sample consisted of peripheral blood, taken on day 0 of AZD1222 vaccination. V is TRBV7-2 and J is TRBJ1-1; 7 positions agree with TRBD1. This TCR came from an adult in good health. The CDR3 loop reads CASSLAVRGITEAFF. In DNA form, the CDR3 reads TGTGCCAGCAGCTTAGCAGTCAGGGGGATCACTGAAGCTTTCTTT.